Below, one T cell receptor (beta chain) is given with its context. This sample is part of a study of blood T cell repertoires in COVID-19. Overall study context: T cells, B-cell-depleted T cells, or PBMCs provided the cDNA or gDNA that served as material.

CDR3 length: 14 residues. Per the germline V gene, CDR1 is MGHRA and CDR2 is YSYEKL. After removal of 4 bases from V and 7 bases from J, the junction contained 5 bases not matched to a gene. Sequencing was performed with immunoSEQ multiplex PCR; in TCRdb, only in-frame clones are kept and a portion is missing. The sample includes approximately 260,000 clones, 89% seen only once; the top ten take roughly 4.5%. The clonotype comes from a woman aged 35 to 49 who had recovered from COVID-19. This chain links TRBV4-1 with TRBJ1-2; 11 nucleotides agree with TRBD1. Sequenced input: peripheral blood. The CDR3, as DNA: TGCGCCAGCAGCCTTAGCGGGACAGGGGGTGGCTACACCTTC. The encoded protein is CASSLSGTGGGYTF.